One T cell receptor beta chain is described in this entry. Data came from immunoSEQ multiplex PCR; TCRdb stores just in-frame clones and leaves some out. The table shows tens of thousands of clones, with 80% to 95% occurring only once. The V and J ends lost 0 bases and 1 base respectively, with 7 bases between them. Germline V gene data show CDR1 as SGHRS and CDR2 as YFSETQ. This CDR3 has 14 amino acids. This specimen belongs to a study of T cell changes during pregnancy in multiple sclerosis. The receptor's source is a female donor with multiple sclerosis, enrolled in a pregnancy study. The rearrangement links TRBV5-1 to TRBJ1-1; D is possibly TRBD1 (6 bases). The sequences come from peripheral blood, collected before pregnancy. The DNA for the CDR3 is TGCGCCAGCAGCTTGGGACAGGCGAACACTGAAGCTTTCTTT. This gives the protein CASSLGQANTEAFF. Full variable domain (outside the CDR3, taken from reference TRBV5-1 and TRBJ1-1): KAGVTQTPRYLIKTRGQQVTLSCSPISGHRSVSWYQQTPGQGLQFLFEYFSETQRNKGNFPGRFSGRQFSNSRSEMNVSTLELGDSALYLCASSLGQANTEAFFGQGTRLTVV.